The T cell receptor (beta chain) described here comes from a study of spatial heterogeneity in lung cancer. Study context: The library had UMIs, and each TCR and UMI pair averaged more than ten raw reads. The study, taken as a whole, reports: Higher tumor mutation counts went along with higher counts of expanded intratumoral alpha and beta TCRs. Of tumor T cells, an estimated coverage of 5.5% to 9% was reached for alpha chains and about 14% for beta chains.

Via MiXCR, TCRdb re-called the 5' RACE reads, giving one row per CDR3 protein. The sample yields around 7,500 distinct CDR3 sequences, approximately 20% seen once. Time point denoted: sample taken at primary tumor resection. The 60 to 90 donors had untreated early-stage non-small cell lung cancer. Tumor, nontumor lung or frozen PBMC supplied whole RNA, sequenced without sorting. Concerning this clonotype itself: Antigen specificity is unknown.

Sequences were derived from lung tumor tissue, sampled at surgery. This TCR was recovered from a female donor with early-stage non-small cell lung cancer.

CDR3 residues: CASSLGGARGYTF. In nucleotides, the CDR3 is TGTGCCAGCAGCTTAGGCGGGGCGCGAGGCTACACCTTC. V is TRBV11-2 and J is TRBJ1-2; a possible D gene is TRBD1 (5 bases). The germline CDR1 and CDR2 sequences are SGHAT and FQNNGV. Trimming took 1 base from V and 8 from J, leaving 11 bases between them. This CDR3 has 13 amino acids.